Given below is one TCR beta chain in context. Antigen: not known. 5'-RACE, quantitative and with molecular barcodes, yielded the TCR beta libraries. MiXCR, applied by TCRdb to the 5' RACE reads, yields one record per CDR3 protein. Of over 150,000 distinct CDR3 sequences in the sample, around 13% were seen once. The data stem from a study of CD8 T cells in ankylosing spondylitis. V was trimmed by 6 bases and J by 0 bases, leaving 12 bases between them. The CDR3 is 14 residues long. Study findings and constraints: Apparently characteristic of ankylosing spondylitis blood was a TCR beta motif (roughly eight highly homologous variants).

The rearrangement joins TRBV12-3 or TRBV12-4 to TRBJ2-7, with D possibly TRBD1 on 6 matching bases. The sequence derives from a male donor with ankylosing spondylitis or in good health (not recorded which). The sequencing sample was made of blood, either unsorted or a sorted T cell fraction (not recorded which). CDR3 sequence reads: CASRPGHSSYEQYF. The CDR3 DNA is TGTGCCAGCAGGCCGGGACACAGCTCCTACGAGCAGTACTTC.